The sequence of this T cell receptor (beta chain) was determined in a study of shared clonotypes between healthy human individuals. V was pared by 6 bases and J by 0 bases, with 12 bases between. Germline values: CDR1 KGHSH, CDR2 LQKENI. CDR3 size: 16 residues. Genomic DNA (from each subset) was split evenly across several immunoSEQ plates. TCRdb's table, derived via immunoSEQ multiplex PCR, lists solely in-frame clones and lacks some. The sample consists of 2,100,000 or so clones, nearly 97% of them appearing once. This sequence was found in a young man in good health. Sequenced sample: naive CD4+ T cells sorted from blood. Noted subset: CD45RA+ positively selected. The rearrangement joins TRBV18 to TRBJ2-6; the D gene is possibly TRBD1 (6 bases). CDR3 sequence reads: CASSPGQSSGANVLTF. In DNA, the CDR3 is TGTGCCAGCTCCCCCGGACAGAGCTCTGGGGCCAACGTCCTGACTTTC.